This T cell receptor beta chain was observed in a study of shared clonotypes between healthy human individuals. Study conclusions and caveats: Few donors restricted represented genetic and exposure-history diversity. Only blood samples were collected, and tissue repertoires likely differ.

Sorted-subset replicate PCR reactions were performed with approximately 200 ng DNA, corresponding to roughly 29,000 T cell genomes. Repertoires were generated with immunoSEQ multiplex PCR, while TCRdb's copy carries only in-frame clones and drops some. Of roughly 570,000 clones in the sample, about 98% were seen once. Germline assignment: CDR1 MNHEY and CDR2 SMNVEV (reference sequence). V lost 5 bases and J lost 8; bases outside the gene matches: 12. The CDR3 extends over 16 amino acids. Remarks on this clone: The target antigen is unknown.

CD45RO-negative, CCR7-positively selected cells formed the naive CD8 fraction, excluding terminally differentiated effector memory CD45RA+ cells. This clonotype was obtained from a man aged 25 to 45 in good health. The V and J genes are TRBV27 and TRBJ2-5, with 12 nucleotides matching TRBD1. Sequenced sample: naive CD8+ T cells sorted from blood. The CDR3 loop is CASSPLGTGGAGTQYF. The CDR3 DNA reads as TGTGCCAGCAGTCCTTTAGGGACAGGGGGCGCAGGAACCCAGTACTTC.